A selection of T cell receptor beta chains follows, all from one sample in a study of blood T cell repertoires in COVID-19. The protocol was immunoSEQ multiplex PCR, while the TCRdb copy is restricted to in-frame clones and leaves out a portion. The sample consists of 110,000 to 150,000 clones, approximately 80% of them appearing once. The sequencing input was peripheral blood. The receptors stem from a man aged 65 to 85 who had recovered from COVID-19. CDR3s include the opening cysteine and the closing phenylalanine or tryptophan. A D gene is named only where the DNA matches it firmly. Some rows have no size entry. The others give once, few or many, or a class for an expanded clone.

D gene: TRBD2
V gene: TRBV5-4
clone size: .
J gene: TRBJ2-1
CDR3 DNA: TGTGCCAGCAGCTTGGATGGGCGGGGGGACAATGAGCAGTTCTTC
CDR3 protein: CASSLDGRGDNEQFF

D gene: TRBD2
V gene: TRBV10-3
clone size: .
J gene: TRBJ2-5
CDR3 DNA: TGTGCCATCAGCCCCGGGACTAGCGGGATGACGGAGACCCAGTACTTC
CDR3 protein: CAISPGTSGMTETQYF

D gene: TRBD2
V gene: TRBV27
clone size: .
J gene: TRBJ2-2
CDR3 DNA: TGTGCCAGCAGGGGGGGACTAGCGGCCAACACCGGGGAGCTGTTTTTT
CDR3 protein: CASRGGLAANTGELFF

D gene: TRBD1
V gene: TRBV5-6
clone size: .
J gene: TRBJ2-1
CDR3 DNA: TGTGCCAGCAGCTTGGTGGGACAGGGAGACAATGAGCAGTTCTTC
CDR3 protein: CASSLVGQGDNEQFF

D gene: TRBD2
V gene: TRBV5-1
clone size: .
J gene: TRBJ2-7
CDR3 DNA: TGCGCCAGCAGCTCGACGGTAACTAGCGGGAGTCCCTACGAGCAGTACTTC
CDR3 protein: CASSSTVTSGSPYEQYF

D gene: TRBD1
V gene: TRBV15
clone size: once
J gene: TRBJ1-2
CDR3 DNA: TGTGCCACCAGCCAATATGTGGCAGGGGGTGGCTACACCTTC
CDR3 protein: CATSQYVAGGGYTF

D gene: .
V gene: TRBV4-1
clone size: .
J gene: TRBJ1-5
CDR3 DNA: TGCGCCAGCAGCCAAACGGGACAAGGTAATCAGCCCCAGCATTTT
CDR3 protein: CASSQTGQGNQPQHF

D gene: .
V gene: TRBV3-1/TRBV3-2
clone size: .
J gene: TRBJ2-1
CDR3 DNA: TGTGCCAGCAGCCAATCTCTAGTAGTCGACAATGAGCAGTTCTTC
CDR3 protein: CASSQSLVVDNEQFF

D gene: .
V gene: TRBV7-2
clone size: few
J gene: TRBJ1-2
CDR3 DNA: TGTGCCAGCAGCCCAAAGGGAAACAGGGTGGTCAGCAATGGCTACACCTTC
CDR3 protein: CASSPKGNRVVSNGYTF

D gene: .
V gene: TRBV12-3/TRBV12-4
clone size: .
J gene: TRBJ1-5
CDR3 DNA: TGTGCCAGCAGTTTTAGTGCGGATCAGCCCCAGCATTTT
CDR3 protein: CASSFSADQPQHF

D gene: .
V gene: TRBV19
clone size: .
J gene: TRBJ2-4
CDR3 DNA: TGTGCCAGTAGTATACAGGGATCGGGCATTCAGTACTTC
CDR3 protein: CASSIQGSGIQYF

D gene: .
V gene: TRBV5-8
clone size: .
J gene: TRBJ2-3
CDR3 DNA: TGTGCCAGCAGCTTGGAGGGGCGGCGCACAGATACGCAGTATTTT
CDR3 protein: CASSLEGRRTDTQYF

D gene: TRBD1
V gene: TRBV6-1
clone size: .
J gene: TRBJ2-7
CDR3 DNA: TGTGCCAGCAGTGTCTTGTCCCGGGGACAGGGCGATGAGCAGTACTTC
CDR3 protein: CASSVLSRGQGDEQYF

D gene: TRBD1
V gene: TRBV27
clone size: .
J gene: TRBJ2-7
CDR3 DNA: TGTGCCAGCAGACAGGGGATGGGACAGCTAAACTACGAGCAGTACTTC
CDR3 protein: CASRQGMGQLNYEQYF

D gene: TRBD2
V gene: TRBV30
clone size: .
J gene: TRBJ2-7
CDR3 DNA: TGTGCCTGGAGGGATAGGGAGGGACTAGCGGGGAGTAACCGAGGATACGAGCAGTACTTC
CDR3 protein: CAWRDREGLAGSNRGYEQYF

D gene: .
V gene: TRBV5-4
clone size: few
J gene: TRBJ1-1
CDR3 DNA: TGTGCCAGCAGCACGGACAGAGAAGCTTTCTTT
CDR3 protein: CASSTDREAFF

D gene: TRBD1
V gene: TRBV3-1/TRBV3-2
clone size: .
J gene: TRBJ2-7
CDR3 DNA: TGTGCCAGCAGCCAAGGGACAGGGGCCTACGAGCAGTACTTC
CDR3 protein: CASSQGTGAYEQYF

D gene: TRBD2
V gene: TRBV19
clone size: few
J gene: TRBJ2-1
CDR3 DNA: TGTGCCAGTAGCGCTAGCGGGAGTCGAGATGAGCAGTTCTTC
CDR3 protein: CASSASGSRDEQFF

D gene: TRBD1
V gene: TRBV4-1
clone size: .
J gene: TRBJ2-3
CDR3 DNA: TGCGCCAGCAGCGGCCGACAGGGTTCAGATACGCAGTATTTT
CDR3 protein: CASSGRQGSDTQYF

D gene: TRBD1
V gene: TRBV2
clone size: .
J gene: TRBJ2-2
CDR3 DNA: TGTGCCAGTTTACCGGGACAGGGGGCCACCGGGGAGCTGTTTTTT
CDR3 protein: CASLPGQGATGELFF

D gene: TRBD1
V gene: TRBV27
clone size: .
J gene: TRBJ2-1
CDR3 DNA: TGTGCCAGCAGTTCGGGACAGGCACACTACAATGAGCAGTTCTTC
CDR3 protein: CASSSGQAHYNEQFF

D gene: .
V gene: TRBV19
clone size: .
J gene: TRBJ2-7
CDR3 DNA: TGTGCCAGTAGTATAACCGCCAGGGGGGTTTACGAGCAGTACTTC
CDR3 protein: CASSITARGVYEQYF

D gene: .
V gene: TRBV5-1
clone size: once
J gene: TRBJ2-2
CDR3 DNA: TGCGCCAGCAGCCGGTTACTGGGAGTGGACACCGGGGAGCTGTTTTTT
CDR3 protein: CASSRLLGVDTGELFF

D gene: TRBD2
V gene: TRBV3-1/TRBV3-2
clone size: .
J gene: TRBJ2-1
CDR3 DNA: TGTGCCAGCAGCCATGGCCGGCGGCTAGCGGGAGGTAACAATGAGCAGTTCTTC
CDR3 protein: CASSHGRRLAGGNNEQFF

D gene: TRBD1
V gene: TRBV2
clone size: .
J gene: TRBJ2-7
CDR3 DNA: TGTGCCAGCAGTGAGACAGGGGCAACCTACGAGCAGTACTTC
CDR3 protein: CASSETGATYEQYF

D gene: TRBD1
V gene: TRBV27
clone size: .
J gene: TRBJ2-3
CDR3 DNA: TGTGCCAGCAGTCTAAACCCCGACAGGGGAGGAAGAGATACGCAGTATTTT
CDR3 protein: CASSLNPDRGGRDTQYF

D gene: TRBD2
V gene: TRBV7-2
clone size: .
J gene: TRBJ2-1
CDR3 DNA: TGTGCCAGCAGACTAGCGGGAGGCAATGAGCAGTTCTTC
CDR3 protein: CASRLAGGNEQFF

D gene: .
V gene: TRBV5-4
clone size: .
J gene: TRBJ2-7
CDR3 DNA: TGTGCCAGCAGCCGGGACTACGAGCAGTACTTC
CDR3 protein: CASSRDYEQYF

D gene: .
V gene: TRBV3-1/TRBV3-2
clone size: .
J gene: TRBJ2-1
CDR3 DNA: TGTGCCAGCGAGGAAACTAGCCGAGACAATGAGCAGTTCTTC
CDR3 protein: CASEETSRDNEQFF

D gene: TRBD2
V gene: TRBV5-1
clone size: .
J gene: TRBJ2-1
CDR3 DNA: TGCGCCAGCAGCTTGACTAGCGGGAGTCTACGCCTCTCCTACAATGAGCAGTTCTTC
CDR3 protein: CASSLTSGSLRLSYNEQFF

D gene: .
V gene: TRBV11-2
clone size: .
J gene: TRBJ2-3
CDR3 DNA: TGTGCCAGCAGCTTCAGCGGGTTCACAGATACGCAGTATTTT
CDR3 protein: CASSFSGFTDTQYF

D gene: TRBD2
V gene: TRBV4-1
clone size: .
J gene: TRBJ2-1
CDR3 DNA: TGCGCCAGCAGCCAAGTGTCCGGGAGGGCCTTCAATGAGCAGTTCTTC
CDR3 protein: CASSQVSGRAFNEQFF

D gene: TRBD2
V gene: TRBV2
clone size: .
J gene: TRBJ2-1
CDR3 DNA: TGTGCCAGCTATGGAGCGGGGACGAGCTCCTACAATGAGCAGTTCTTC
CDR3 protein: CASYGAGTSSYNEQFF

D gene: .
V gene: TRBV30
clone size: .
J gene: TRBJ1-6
CDR3 DNA: TGTGCCTGGAGTCCCGGACACCCGAGCTATAATTCACCCCTCCACTTT
CDR3 protein: CAWSPGHPSYNSPLHF

D gene: TRBD1
V gene: TRBV19
clone size: .
J gene: TRBJ1-1
CDR3 DNA: TGTGCCAGTAGTCCGGACAGGGGGAGGAACACTGAAGCTTTCTTT
CDR3 protein: CASSPDRGRNTEAFF

D gene: .
V gene: TRBV4-2
clone size: few
J gene: TRBJ1-6
CDR3 DNA: TGTGCCAGCAGCAAAAGCTCAGGGAATAATTCACCCCTCCACTTT
CDR3 protein: CASSKSSGNNSPLHF

D gene: .
V gene: TRBV4-1
clone size: once
J gene: TRBJ2-7
CDR3 DNA: TGCGCCAGCAGCCAAGTCTCTATCGGGTTTGCCGAGCAGTACTTC
CDR3 protein: CASSQVSIGFAEQYF

D gene: TRBD2
V gene: TRBV4-1
clone size: .
J gene: TRBJ2-5
CDR3 DNA: TGCGCCAGCAGCCATTGGGGACTAGCTCACACACAGTACTTC
CDR3 protein: CASSHWGLAHTQYF

D gene: .
V gene: TRBV5-6
clone size: .
J gene: TRBJ1-4
CDR3 DNA: TGTGCCAGCAGCTTGGGGGAGGAAAAACTGTTTTTT
CDR3 protein: CASSLGEEKLFF

D gene: .
V gene: TRBV20-1
clone size: .
J gene: TRBJ2-1
CDR3 DNA: TGCAGTGCTAGTCTACGCCGGACTGTTAGCTCCTACAATGAGCAGTTCTTC
CDR3 protein: CSASLRRTVSSYNEQFF

D gene: .
V gene: TRBV29-1
clone size: .
J gene: TRBJ1-1
CDR3 DNA: TGCAGCGTTGTAGTGAACACTGAAGCTTTCTTT
CDR3 protein: CSVVVNTEAFF

D gene: .
V gene: TRBV30
clone size: .
J gene: TRBJ2-7
CDR3 DNA: TGTGCCTGGGGGACATCTTACGAGCAGTACTTC
CDR3 protein: CAWGTSYEQYF

D gene: TRBD1
V gene: TRBV19
clone size: medium-sized
J gene: TRBJ2-7
CDR3 DNA: TGTGCCAGTAGTTCACGGACAGGGGGGAGAGTCGAGCAGTACTTC
CDR3 protein: CASSSRTGGRVEQYF

D gene: .
V gene: TRBV20-1
clone size: .
J gene: TRBJ2-6
CDR3 DNA: TGCAGTGCTAGTCCTACGGAGCCGGCTGGTGGGGCCAACGTCCTGACTTTC
CDR3 protein: CSASPTEPAGGANVLTF

D gene: .
V gene: TRBV2
clone size: .
J gene: TRBJ1-4
CDR3 DNA: TGTGCCAGCAGTACTGCAACTAATGAAAAACTGTTTTTT
CDR3 protein: CASSTATNEKLFF

D gene: .
V gene: TRBV30
clone size: .
J gene: TRBJ2-1
CDR3 DNA: TGTGCCTGGAGTGTAAACTGGCCGGGGAATGAGCAGTTCTTC
CDR3 protein: CAWSVNWPGNEQFF

D gene: .
V gene: TRBV5-4
clone size: .
J gene: TRBJ2-2
CDR3 DNA: TGTGCCAGCAGCAGGGGGGACAGGAACACCGGGGAGCTGTTTTTT
CDR3 protein: CASSRGDRNTGELFF

D gene: .
V gene: TRBV7-9
clone size: .
J gene: TRBJ2-1
CDR3 DNA: TGTGCCAGCAGCCAGGAGGGGTCAGGCAATGAGCAGTTCTTC
CDR3 protein: CASSQEGSGNEQFF

D gene: .
V gene: TRBV3-1/TRBV3-2
clone size: .
J gene: TRBJ2-7
CDR3 DNA: TGTGCCAGCAGCCATGGAGGGGGCTGGTACGAGCAGTACTTC
CDR3 protein: CASSHGGGWYEQYF

D gene: TRBD1
V gene: TRBV29-1
clone size: once
J gene: TRBJ2-7
CDR3 DNA: TGCAGCGTTGGGTCGGGACAGGGGACCTACGAGCAGTACTTC
CDR3 protein: CSVGSGQGTYEQYF

D gene: .
V gene: TRBV3-1/TRBV3-2
clone size: .
J gene: TRBJ2-7
CDR3 DNA: TGTGCCAGCAGCCAAGATTCCACGGGGGTCTACGAGCAGTACTTC
CDR3 protein: CASSQDSTGVYEQYF

D gene: TRBD2
V gene: TRBV7-3
clone size: .
J gene: TRBJ2-1
CDR3 DNA: TGTGCCAGCAGCTTAGTGGGCGGGAGCTCCTACAATGAGCAGTTCTTC
CDR3 protein: CASSLVGGSSYNEQFF

D gene: .
V gene: TRBV6-2/TRBV6-3
clone size: once
J gene: TRBJ2-3
CDR3 DNA: TGTGCCAGCAGTGACAGCGGGGATACGCAGTATTTT
CDR3 protein: CASSDSGDTQYF